These 25 T cell receptor beta chains were sequenced from one sample in a study of T cells in Graves' hyperthyroidism and ophthalmopathy. Template material for amplifying TCR beta CDR3 regions consisted of RNA transcripts. Primed by the HTBI set, a first-round RT-PCR was run on the TCR CDR3. TCRdb used MiXCR to reprocess the multiplex PCR reads, holding one entry per CDR3 protein. The sample includes 250,000 to 350,000 distinct CDR3 sequences, around a sixth of them seen just once. Sequencing was performed on blood. Receptors originate from a man aged 25-40 years with Graves' hyperthyroidism.

A note on this clonotype: At one of its ends the junction is not consistent with the germline gene, which may arise from a read error. The V gene is TRBV7-7, the J gene TRBJ2-3, with 9 nucleotides matching TRBD2. The CDR3 length is 16 residues. From germline, CDR1 is SSHAT and CDR2 FNYEAQ (reference sequence). In DNA, the CDR3 is TGTGCTAGCAGCTTAGTTAGCGGGAGTATGACAGATACGCAGTATTTT. Translation: CASSLVSGSMTDTQYF.

The table lists this clonotype with many counts. The chain carries TRBV12-3 or TRBV12-4 and TRBJ1-1; D is possibly TRBD1 (5 bases). Trimming took off 5 bases at V and 6 bases at J, with 19 bases between the two ends. The CDR3 contains 15 residues. The CDR3 DNA reads as TGTGCCAGCAGTACTTACCGGGACGGTGGCCCTGAAGCTTTCTTT. Its protein is CASSTYRDGGPEAFF.

The rearrangement uses TRBV11-3 and TRBJ2-2; tentatively, D is TRBD1 or TRBD2 (5 bases each). Looked up from germline, CDR1 is SGHNT and CDR2 is YENEEA. With 4 bases removed from V and 6 bases from J, the gap between germline ends came to 18 bases. The CDR3 covers 16 residues. The CDR3 reads CASSWSHGTISGELFF. The CDR3 DNA sequence: TGTGCCAGCAGCTGGAGTCACGGGACGATTTCCGGGGAGCTGTTTTTT.

The J gene is TRBJ2-3, the V gene TRBV19; no definite D call. The germline V gene has CDR1 LNHDA and CDR2 SQIVND (reference sequence). CDR3 size: 15 residues. Trimming took off 7 bases at V and 0 bases at J, with 14 bases between the two ends. The CDR3 sequence is CASTPQAYSTDTQYF. The CDR3 DNA reads TGTGCCAGTACCCCACAAGCCTACAGCACAGATACGCAGTATTTT.

V usage is TRBV5-4 and J usage is TRBJ1-4, with a possible D match to TRBD1 (5 bases). The CDR3 runs 17 residues. Trimming removed 3 bases from V and 0 bases from J, with 15 bases in between. Germline V gene lookup returns CDR1 SGHNT and CDR2 YYREEE (reference sequence). CDR3 sequence: CASSSGTEPSTNEKLFF. The CDR3 DNA sequence: TGTGCCAGCAGCTCCGGGACGGAGCCTTCAACTAATGAAAAACTGTTTTTT.

This rearrangement joins TRBV6-6 to TRBJ1-5; D remains unclear. The germline V gene encodes CDR1 MNHNY and CDR2 SVGAGI (reference sequence). This CDR3 has 15 amino acids. The V gene lost 2 bases and the J gene lost 4 bases, with 12 bases spanning the gap. The CDR3 is CASSYGQEMNQPQHF. The CDR3 region has the DNA TGTGCCAGCAGTTACGGGCAGGAGATGAATCAGCCCCAGCATTTT.

J is TRBJ1-4 and V is TRBV28; TRBD1 matches at 8 bases. Per the germline V gene, CDR1 is MDHEN and CDR2 is SYDVKM. V gave up 6 bases and J gave up 5 bases; unmatched junction bases: 8. The CDR3 length is 15 residues. CDR3 sequence reads: CASSRSTGGNEKLFF. DNA of the CDR3: TGTGCCAGCAGCCGATCAACAGGGGGGAATGAAAAACTGTTTTTT.

This clonotype was found a few times. CDR3 coding DNA: TGTGCCAGCAGCGTAGCGGGGGACCCTACCTACGAGCAGTACTTC. Amino acids: CASSVAGDPTYEQYF. The rearrangement joins TRBV9 to TRBJ2-7, with D tentatively TRBD2 (6 bases). Trimming took 0 bases from V and 2 from J, leaving 12 bases between them. Germline values: CDR1 SGDLS, CDR2 YYNGEE. CDR3 length: 15 residues. Full variable domain (remainder filled in from reference TRBV9 and TRBJ2-7): DSGVTQTPKHLITATGQRVTLRCSPRSGDLSVYWYQQSLDQGLQFLIQYYNGEERAKGNILERFSAQQFPDLHSELNLSSLELGDSALYFCASSVAGDPTYEQYFGPGTRLTVT.

J is TRBJ2-1 and V is TRBV27; D may be TRBD2 (6 bases). The CDR3 runs 15 residues. Germline CDR1 reads MNHEY; CDR2 reads SMNVEV (reference sequence). V was clipped by 6 bases and J by 0 bases, with 12 bases between them. CDR3 nucleotide sequence: TGTGCCAGCAGGGTGGGGGGAAGCTCCTACAATGAGCAGTTCTTC. Its protein product is CASRVGGSSYNEQFF.

The chain employs TRBV5-1 and TRBJ2-5; a possible D gene is TRBD2 (5 bases). The germline CDR1 and CDR2 sequences are SGHRS and YFSETQ. V was trimmed by 5 bases and J by 5 bases, leaving 13 bases between them. The CDR3 extends over 13 amino acids. CDR3 sequence (DNA): TGCGCCAGCAGAGGAGATGGGGAGGAGACCCAGTACTTC. As protein: CASRGDGEETQYF.

Comments on this clonotype: This may come from a read error, since a much larger clone is one base off. V is TRBV11-2 and J is TRBJ2-1; tentatively, D is TRBD1 or TRBD2 (5 bases each). The CDR3 runs to 14 residues. Trimming removed 5 bases from V and 5 bases from J, with 13 bases in between. Germline-derived CDR1 and CDR2 are SGHAT and FQNNGV. The CDR3 sequence: CASSPGTSNNEQFF. In nucleotides, the CDR3 is TGTGCCAGCAGCCCCGGGACGTCCAACAATGAGCAGTTCTTC.

This clonotype has just a few counts. A clone one base away is much larger, so this may be a read error. CDR3 sequence: CASSPGRGAQYF. CDR3 bases: TGTGCCAGCAGCCCCGGAAGGGGTGCGCAGTATTTT. The chain recombines TRBV7-3 with TRBJ2-3, with a tentative D call TRBD1 (5 bases). V was pared by 5 bases and J by 10 bases, with 13 bases between. The CDR3 extends over 12 amino acids. Germline values: CDR1 SGHTA, CDR2 FQGTGA.

This clonotype has only one observation. This chain connects TRBV7-8 to TRBJ2-1; no clear D gene. The CDR3 is made up of 16 amino acids. Germline CDR1 SGHVS, CDR2 FQNEAQ. V was cut by 1 base and J by 4 bases, with 14 bases left in between. The CDR3 is CASSLVRAPQYNEQFF. The CDR3 DNA reads as TGTGCCAGCAGCTTAGTTCGGGCCCCACAGTACAATGAGCAGTTCTTC.

In DNA form, the CDR3 reads TGTGCCACCAGTGAGTACTACCTAAGTGGCTACACCTTC. It is translated as CATSEYYLSGYTF. The V and J genes are TRBV24-1 and TRBJ1-2; D ambiguous. V was clipped by 4 bases and J by 7 bases, with 12 bases between them. Germline-derived CDR1 and CDR2 are KGHDR and SFDVKD. The CDR3 contains 13 residues.

This clonotype was counted at least ten times. J is TRBJ2-7 and V is TRBV20-1, with D tentatively TRBD1 or TRBD2 (5 bases each). V was trimmed by 4 bases and J by 0 bases, leaving 13 bases between them. Germline CDR1 is DFQATT and CDR2 is SNEGSKA (reference sequence). The CDR3 extends over 14 amino acids. The CDR3 reads CSAKGPGGSYEQYF. The CDR3, as DNA: TGCAGTGCTAAGGGACCCGGAGGCTCCTACGAGCAGTACTTC.

This clonotype was seen only a few times. The chain links TRBV19 to TRBJ2-7; 9 bases match TRBD2. The CDR3 length is 15 residues. V gave up 3 bases and J gave up 2 bases; unmatched junction bases: 5. Germline V lookup: CDR1 LNHDA, CDR2 SQIVND (reference sequence). The CDR3 spells CASSMGIAGAYEQYF. CDR3 DNA sequence: TGTGCCAGTAGTATGGGAATAGCGGGAGCCTACGAGCAGTACTTC.

In its sample, this clonotype was seen many times. The chain couples TRBV11-2 to TRBJ2-3; D uncertain. V lost 0 bases, J lost 1 base, and 8 bases lay in between. This CDR3 is 15 amino acids long. Germline assignment: CDR1 SGHAT and CDR2 FQNNGV. The CDR3 spells CASSLDLIGTDTQYF. The CDR3 DNA reads as TGTGCCAGCAGCTTAGATCTCATCGGCACAGATACGCAGTATTTT. The variable domain in full, completed from reference TRBV11-2 and TRBJ2-3, reads EAGVAQSPRYKIIEKRQSVAFWCNPISGHATLYWYQQILGQGPKLLIQFQNNGVVDDSQLPKDRFSAERLKGVDSTLKIQPAKLEDSAVYLCASSLDLIGTDTQYFGPGTRLTVL.

This clonotype was found a few times. The rearrangement uses TRBV19 and TRBJ2-5, with unresolved D. The CDR3 sequence is 13 residues long. CDR1 LNHDA and CDR2 SQIVND come from the germline V gene (reference sequence). Trimming shortened V by 5 bases and J by 3 bases, and 10 bases separated the two germline ends. Written as DNA, the CDR3 is TGTGCCAGTAGTTTTCACCTAGAAGAGACCCAGTACTTC. Translated: CASSFHLEETQYF.

The J gene is TRBJ2-5, the V gene TRBV7-2; tentative D call: TRBD1 (5 bases). The germline V gene encodes CDR1 SGHTA and CDR2 FQGNSA. V was trimmed by 5 bases and J by 2 bases, leaving 12 bases between them. CDR3 size: 14 residues. As DNA, the CDR3 is TGTGCCAGCAGCCCCTCAGGGCCTCAAGAGACCCAGTACTTC. It yields the protein CASSPSGPQETQYF.

This clonotype came up many times. CDR3 in DNA: TGTGCCAGCAGTGCAAAGGGCGATGGCTACACCTTC. Protein sequence: CASSAKGDGYTF. The chain combines TRBV6-1 with TRBJ1-2; no reliable D call. CDR1 is MNHNS and CDR2 is SASEGT in the germline V gene. The CDR3 sequence is 12 residues long. Trimming shortened V by 4 bases and J by 6 bases, and 9 bases separated the two germline ends.

This clonotype was counted many times. This rearrangement joins TRBV13 to TRBJ2-7; TRBD1 matches at 8 bases. Germline CDR1 PRHDT, CDR2 FYEKMQ (reference sequence). V shed 5 bases and J 5 bases; nucleotides not matched to a gene: 14. The CDR3 runs 16 residues. DNA for the CDR3: TGTGCCAGCAGCCTTTTGGGGCAGGGGGCTTTGAACGAGCAGTACTTC. The encoded protein is CASSLLGQGALNEQYF.

Comments on this clonotype: At one end, the junction sequence differs from germline, possibly due to a read error. The J gene is TRBJ2-3, the V gene TRBV5-6, with 7 bases matching TRBD2. The CDR3 spans 14 residues. Germline V lookup: CDR1 SGHDT, CDR2 YYEEEE. CDR3 coding DNA: TGTGCCGGCAGCTTGGGACTAACCCCGGGTACGCAGTATTTT. It specifies CAGSLGLTPGTQYF. Looking up the rest from reference TRBV5-6 and TRBJ2-3 gives the full variable domain: DAGVTQSPTHLIKTRGQQVTLRCSPKSGHDTVSWYQQALGQGPQFIFQYYEEEERQRGNFPDRFSGHQFPNYSSELNVNALLLGDSALYLCAGSLGLTPGTQYFGPGTRLTVL.

This clonotype appeared a few times. The CDR3 DNA reads as TGTGCCACGAGCGGGTCGAACACCGGGGAGCTGTTTTTT. Amino acids: CATSGSNTGELFF. The chain is built from TRBV24-1 and TRBJ2-2; tentative D call: TRBD2 (6 bases). Looked up from germline, CDR1 is KGHDR and CDR2 is SFDVKD. The CDR3 contains 13 residues. The V end was cut by 10 bases, the J end by 0 bases, with 8 bases between.

This clonotype was found many times. CDR3 bases: TGTGCCAGCAGTTTAGGGGGAATGGGCGAGCAGTACTTC. Translating it yields CASSLGGMGEQYF. The V and J genes are TRBV12-3 or TRBV12-4 and TRBJ2-7; unclear D gene. The CDR3 is made up of 13 amino acids. V lost 1 base and J 6 bases, leaving 10 bases between the germline ends.

Remarks on this clonotype: This may arise from a read error, as a much more abundant clone is one base away. This rearrangement joins TRBV2 to TRBJ2-1; D is uncertain. Germline CDR1 SNHLY, CDR2 FYNNEI. V lost 5 bases and J lost 5, with 10 bases in between. The length of the CDR3 is 13 residues. The CDR3 region has the DNA TGTGCCAGCAGTTGTGCGGTACACAATGAGCAGTTCTTC. This translates into CASSCAVHNEQFF. Full variable domain (rest looked up from reference TRBV2 and TRBJ2-1): EPEVTQTPSHQVTQMGQEVILRCVPISNHLYFYWYRQILGQKVEFLVSFYNNEISEKSEIFDDQFSVERPDGSNFTLKIRSTKLEDSAMYFCASSCAVHNEQFFGPGTRLTVL.